These T cell receptor beta chains were read from a single sample in a study of blood T cell repertoires in COVID-19. Libraries were prepared by immunoSEQ multiplex PCR; TCRdb keeps only in-frame clonotypes and omits some of them. The sample gives about 180,000 clones, approximately 86% of which show up once; under 3% is in the top ten. The sample comprised peripheral blood. These receptors were taken from a woman in her twenties or thirties with active or convalescent COVID-19. The conserved cysteine and the conserved F or W are not part of the CDR3 here.

V gene: TRBV5-5
CDR3 protein: ASSLWVTGPEAF

V gene: TRBV6-5
CDR3 protein: ASSQPRYLTGELF

V gene: TRBV7-9
CDR3 protein: ASSSRTGPGELF

V gene: TRBV4-2
CDR3 protein: ASSQDPTSSRGETQY

V gene: TRBV5-6
CDR3 protein: ASSLTGGLRGTEAF

V gene: TRBV4-1
CDR3 protein: ASSQGSRDPRPGEQF

V gene: TRBV28
CDR3 protein: ASSLGVGDNNQPQH

V gene: TRBV18
CDR3 protein: ASSPGASGYTDTQY

V gene: TRBV5-4
CDR3 protein: ASSLGSTGGNTIY

V gene: TRBV7-2
CDR3 protein: ASSLPRRGTGQSNEQF

V gene: TRBV13
CDR3 protein: ASSSPRASGGVEQF

V gene: TRBV6-5
CDR3 protein: ASSLRRDSLSGYT

V gene: TRBV28
CDR3 protein: ASSSTSGSQTF

V gene: TRBV19
CDR3 protein: ASSRTTQDEQY

V gene: TRBV19
CDR3 protein: ASTLMDSEAF

V gene: TRBV5-5
CDR3 protein: ASSSRQGLDQPQH

V gene: TRBV11-2
CDR3 protein: ASSRGVLDYNEQF

V gene: TRBV5-1
CDR3 protein: ASYRAGYGYT

V gene: TRBV10-3
CDR3 protein: AISGPGQGFSGYT

V gene: TRBV7-9
CDR3 protein: ASSRSRGAETQY

V gene: TRBV5-1
CDR3 protein: ASSLVDSTNYGYT

V gene: TRBV3-1/TRBV3-2
CDR3 protein: ASSQEGPMNTQY

V gene: TRBV2
CDR3 protein: ASSVQREGGEQF

V gene: TRBV3-1/TRBV3-2
CDR3 protein: ASSRTGHSSGANVLT

V gene: TRBV5-1
CDR3 protein: ASSEGVSPLH

V gene: TRBV5-1
CDR3 protein: ASSRQAGEKLF

V gene: TRBV27
CDR3 protein: ASSLSQGRNTEAF

V gene: TRBV7-9
CDR3 protein: ASSLADRSYHSTDTQY

V gene: TRBV13
CDR3 protein: ASHAGYEAF